This TCR beta chain was recorded in a study of T cell responses to AZD1222 COVID-19 vaccine. Comments on this clone: Its specificity is not known.

Here immunoSEQ multiplex PCR was the method, and the copy in TCRdb shows in-frame clones only, minus some. The table lists some 100,000 clones, more than 75% of them singletons. The CDR3 length is 16 residues. CDR1 and CDR2 (germline): LNHDA, SQIVND (reference sequence). Trimming took 2 bases from V and 7 from J, leaving 17 bases between them. Overall study results and limits: Baseline seropositivity occurred in only a handful of AZD1222 recipients. Spike-specific TCR depth and breadth grew after two AZD1222 doses.

The sample here was peripheral blood, taken on day 0 of AZD1222 vaccination. This clonotype originated in an adult in good health. V usage is TRBV19 and J usage is TRBJ1-4; possible D gene TRBD1, 6 bases. The CDR3 spells CASSITPTGRAEKLFF. CDR3 DNA: TGTGCCAGTAGTATAACCCCGACAGGCCGGGCTGAAAAACTGTTTTTT.